This T cell receptor (beta chain) appears in the sequencing data of a study of Tregs in tolerant kidney transplant recipients (dated by TCRdb to about 2019). About the investigation overall: The study applied TCRbeta sequencing to find donor-specific regulatory T cells before combined kidney and bone marrow transplantation and then followed those same cells after transplant. TCRbeta repertoire sequencing was used in 3 healthy controls to compare several methods for expanding Tregs specific for an allogeneic donor.

A word on this clone: It has no known antigen specificity. No base-level quality is on record; no much larger clone is a single base apart.

Broader findings and caveats from the paper: Although technical replication error seemed to be minimal, the question of biological reproducibility was not addressed directly. Expanding Tregs with activated donor B cells appeared to identify the most biologically relevant and donor-specific TCRbeta repertoire. The study was constrained by small patient numbers, and validation of the findings is required in larger populations and under other immunosuppression protocols.

For TCRbeta CDR3 sequencing, genomic DNA from the sorted cells was extracted using the QIAGEN DNeasy Blood and Tissue Kit. High-throughput TCRbeta CDR3 sequencing, which included PCR amplification with bias correction and internal controls, was done commercially through immunoSEQ. On the authors' methods: Unique productive TCRbeta sequences were defined by CDR3 nucleotide sequence where primers matched, otherwise by CDR3 amino acid sequence with Vbeta and Jbeta genes. As a correction for sorting error, sequences shared between sorted populations at a frequency ratio of 2:1 or less were discarded, and the remaining shared sequences were assigned to the higher population. A sequence counted as donor-reactive if, in CFSE-low cells, the sequence had a frequency of at least 0.01% and was expanded at least 5-fold compared with unstimulated cells. Repertoire divergence was quantified by Jensen-Shannon divergence calculated from the top 100 TCRbeta sequences ranked by frequency. For samples with multiple sequencing runs, sorting error was corrected separately for each run before the runs were pooled. The source is immuneACCESS, and TCRdb retained only in-frame sequences with V and J called. Part of the clones is not carried over; for the studies checked, unresolved V genes explain less than half of this, and the remainder is unexplained. Clonal size and the V and J genes are those of that table, whereas D and trimming came from the DNA. The sample table holds about 240,000 clones, of which roughly four fifths were seen once. 0.5% to 0.65% of the sample is in the top ten clones.

Unstimulated Tregs (CD4+CD25+CD127-), CD4+ non-Tregs (CD4+CD25-), CD4 and CD8 cells were FACS-sorted from thawed PBMCs. Blood from healthy controls was obtained either from healthy volunteers or as purchased buffy coats. Healthy control blood was separated into PBMCs by Ficoll density gradient and cryopreserved, and patient PBMCs were collected both before and after transplant. CDR1 and CDR2 are drawn from the germline V gene: MNHEY, SVGAGI. The CDR3 holds 13 amino acids from the cysteine to the phenylalanine. Left in the record is the CDR3 DNA by itself, 39 bases read in frame from the first base. V and J lose 5 bases and 7 bases, and a span of 11 bases separates them.

This TCR was sampled from a human donor in good health. The sequenced material came from CD4+ T cells from blood. This chain is built from TRBV6-5 and TRBJ1-4, and perhaps TRBD1 as D gene, on 5 matching bases. The bases read TGTGCCAGCAGTACAGAAAGGGGTGAAAAACTGTTTTTT. Its translation reads: CASSTERGEKLFF.